Sequencing of this TCR beta chain was carried out in a study of T-cell memory formation after mild COVID-19. This clonotype was observed at least ten times. One entry per CDR3 protein, called by TCRdb with MiXCR from the 5' RACE reads. This table holds tens of thousands of distinct CDR3 sequences, 7.4% found once. Sequencing was carried out using PBMCs or a T cell subset sorted from them (not recorded which). The clonotype comes from an adult woman who had mild COVID-19 (a few samples of this study predate the infection). Cell type and time point are not known.

The CDR3 DNA reads as TGTGCCACCAGTGATCAAACAACAGGGGCGGCGCAGTACTTC. This encodes CATSDQTTGAAQYF. The genes are TRBV24-1 and TRBJ2-7; 7 bases line up with TRBD1. The V gene's germline CDR1 is KGHDR and CDR2 SFDVKD. The CDR3 is made up of 14 amino acids. J gave up 9 bases and V 3 bases, and 10 bases lay outside the gene matches.